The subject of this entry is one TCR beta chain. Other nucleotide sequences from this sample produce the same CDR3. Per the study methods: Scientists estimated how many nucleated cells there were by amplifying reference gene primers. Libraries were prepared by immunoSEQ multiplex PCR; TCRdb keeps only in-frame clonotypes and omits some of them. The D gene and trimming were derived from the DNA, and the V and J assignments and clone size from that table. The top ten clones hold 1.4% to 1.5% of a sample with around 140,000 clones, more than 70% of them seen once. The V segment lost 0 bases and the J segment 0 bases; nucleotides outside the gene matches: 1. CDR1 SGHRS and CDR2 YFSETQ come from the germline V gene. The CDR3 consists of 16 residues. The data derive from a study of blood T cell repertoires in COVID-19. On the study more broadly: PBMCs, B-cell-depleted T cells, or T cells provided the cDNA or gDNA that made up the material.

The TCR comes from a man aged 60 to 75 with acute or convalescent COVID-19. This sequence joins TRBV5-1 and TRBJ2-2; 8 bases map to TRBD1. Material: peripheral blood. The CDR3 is CASSLAGQANTGELFF. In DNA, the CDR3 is TGCGCCAGCAGCTTGGCGGGACAGGCGAACACCGGGGAGCTGTTTTTT.